This entry lists 18 T cell receptor beta chains sequenced from one sample in a study of blood T cell repertoires in COVID-19. The assay was immunoSEQ multiplex PCR, and TCRdb's table has in-frame clones only and misses some. This table has roughly 99,000 clones, 80% to 90% appearing once. Source material: peripheral blood. The source is a man aged 35-49 years with active or convalescent COVID-19.

The chain couples TRBV5-1 to TRBJ2-1; possible D gene TRBD2, 6 bases. V lost 4 bases to trimming and J lost 4 bases, with 15 bases between them. This CDR3 spans 15 amino acids. Germline lookup yields CDR1 SGHRS and CDR2 YFSETQ. The CDR3 region is CASSPLARRYNEQFF. The CDR3 DNA follows: TGCGCCAGCAGCCCTCTAGCGCGGCGATACAATGAGCAGTTCTTC. Supplemented by reference TRBV5-1 and TRBJ2-1, the full variable domain reads KAGVTQTPRYLIKTRGQQVTLSCSPISGHRSVSWYQQTPGQGLQFLFEYFSETQRNKGNFPGRFSGRQFSNSRSEMNVSTLELGDSALYLCASSPLARRYNEQFFGPGTRLTVL.

This clone was seen once. The chain joins TRBV7-9 to TRBJ2-2; 10 nucleotides align to TRBD1. The J segment lost 7 bases and the V segment lost 3 bases, leaving 2 bases of the junction unmatched. CDR3 length: 14 amino acids. CDR1 SEHNR and CDR2 FQNEAQ come from the germline V gene (reference sequence). CDR3 coding DNA: TGTGCCAGCAGCTTGGGACAGGGGAACGGGGAGCTGTTTTTT. Protein: CASSLGQGNGELFF. The variable domain in full, completed from reference TRBV7-9 and TRBJ2-2, reads DTGVSQNPRHKITKRGQNVTFRCDPISEHNRLYWYRQTLGQGPEFLTYFQNEAQLEKSRLLSDRFSAERPKGSFSTLEIQRTEQGDSAMYLCASSLGQGNGELFFGEGSRLTVL.

The V call is TRBV19, the J call TRBJ2-7; D uncertain. V dropped 5 bases and J dropped 0 bases, with 11 bases sitting between them. Germline CDR1 and CDR2: LNHDA and SQIVND (reference sequence). CDR3 length: 14 residues. The DNA for the CDR3 is TGTGCCAGTAGTCTTCAGGTCGCCTCCTACGAGCAGTACTTC. Translated: CASSLQVASYEQYF.

V is TRBV27 and J is TRBJ1-2, with 11 bases matching TRBD1. J was trimmed by 3 bases and V by 3 bases; bases with no gene match: 3. This CDR3 is 15 amino acids long. In germline, CDR1 is MNHEY, CDR2 SMNVEV (reference sequence). CDR3 sequence (DNA): TGTGCCAGCAGTTTGGGACAGGGGGGGTACTATGGCTACACCTTC. This translates into CASSLGQGGYYGYTF.

Turning to this clone: The sample has other DNA sequences that encode this CDR3 too. The V call is TRBV6-5, the J call TRBJ1-2; D perhaps matches TRBD1 (5 bases). This CDR3 is 13 amino acids long. The germline CDR1 and CDR2 sequences are MNHEY and SVGAGI. V lost 5 bases, J lost 1 base, and 8 bases lay in between. CDR3 in DNA: TGTGCCAGCAGTCTTCAGGGTAACTATGGCTACACCTTC. Translated, it gives CASSLQGNYGYTF.

The gene calls are TRBV6-2 or TRBV6-3 and TRBJ2-1; 10 bases align to TRBD2. In germline, CDR1 is MNHEY, CDR2 SVGEGT. This CDR3 has 16 residues. V lost 6 bases and J lost 4; bases outside the gene matches: 9. The CDR3 DNA reads as TGTGCCAGCAGCCCTAGGACTAGCGGAAGTTACAATGAGCAGTTCTTC. It specifies CASSPRTSGSYNEQFF.

This chain joins TRBV2 and TRBJ1-2; D not resolved. Germline V lookup: CDR1 SNHLY, CDR2 FYNNEI. With 4 bases removed from V and 1 base from J, the gap between germline ends came to 13 bases. There are 15 residues in the CDR3. The CDR3 bases are TGTGCCAGCAGTGCTGCCAATCAGTTTAACTATGGCTACACCTTC. It translates to CASSAANQFNYGYTF.

The chain links TRBV4-3 to TRBJ1-2, with D perhaps TRBD1 (6 bases). Germline V lookup: CDR1 LGHNA, CDR2 YSLEER. The CDR3 runs to 15 residues. V was cut by 4 bases and J by 1 base, with 13 bases left in between. CDR3 bases: TGCGCCAGCAGCCCCGGACAGCAATTTAACTATGGCTACACCTTC. Amino acids: CASSPGQQFNYGYTF.

V usage is TRBV30 and J usage is TRBJ1-4; D possibly corresponds to TRBD1 (5 bases). Deletions cut 5 bases from V and 8 bases from J, with 15 bases between. The CDR3 covers 13 residues. Germline CDR1 is GTSNPN and CDR2 is SVGIG (reference sequence). The CDR3 is CAWDGGGMEKLFF. CDR3 DNA sequence: TGTGCCTGGGACGGGGGGGGAATGGAAAAACTGTTTTTT.

In DNA form, the CDR3 reads TGTGCCAGCAGTTTATCTCCCGTGAACACCGGGGAGCTGTTTTTT. Encoded protein: CASSLSPVNTGELFF. The chain combines TRBV27 with TRBJ2-2; D is uncertain. The CDR3 consists of 15 residues. The V end was cut by 0 bases, the J end by 1 base, with 6 bases between. Germline V gene lookup returns CDR1 MNHEY and CDR2 SMNVEV (reference sequence).

The CDR3 nucleotides read TGCGCCAGCACCTTGAGTAGACAGGGGCGCAGGGAGACCCAGTACTTC. Translated: CASTLSRQGRRETQYF. The chain links TRBV10-2 to TRBJ2-5; TRBD1 matches at 8 bases. J lost 5 bases, V lost 7 bases, and 15 bases had no gene match. This CDR3 is 16 amino acids long. The germline gives CDR1 WSHSY, CDR2 SAAADI.

The rearrangement joins TRBV18 to TRBJ2-1; D is perhaps TRBD2 (6 bases). CDR3 length: 12 amino acids. Trimming cost V 6 bases and J 10 bases, with 13 bases left between them. The V gene's germline CDR1 is KGHSH and CDR2 LQKENI. In DNA form, the CDR3 reads TGTGCCAGCTCCACGCCCGCGGGGGAGCAGTTCTTC. This gives the protein CASSTPAGEQFF.

The J gene is TRBJ1-1, the V gene TRBV29-1, with D unclear. Trimming pared 7 bases from V and 4 bases from J, leaving 10 bases between. This CDR3 is built from 11 residues. Germline values: CDR1 SQVTM, CDR2 ANQGSEA. The CDR3 DNA is TGCAGCGCTTACCAGTTCACTGAAGCTTTCTTT. It codes for CSAYQFTEAFF. Combining the CDR3 with reference TRBV29-1 and TRBJ1-1 gives the whole variable domain SAVISQKPSRDICQRGTSLTIQCQVDSQVTMMFWYRQQPGQSLTLIATANQGSEATYESGFVIDKFPISRPNLTFSTLTVSNMSPEDSSIYLCSAYQFTEAFFGQGTRLTVV.

The chain uses TRBV2 and TRBJ2-3; the D is unclear. The germline gives CDR1 SNHLY, CDR2 FYNNEI. CDR3 length equals 15 residues. Between the trimmed V and J ends, which lost 2 bases and 0 bases, there was a span of 9 bases. The DNA for the CDR3 is TGTGCCAGCAGTGAACGTGTTTCTAGCACAGATACGCAGTATTTT. Its translation is CASSERVSSTDTQYF.

The V and J genes are TRBV28 and TRBJ1-1, with D possibly being TRBD1 (6 bases). The CDR3 runs 11 residues. Deletions cut 6 bases from V and 10 bases from J, with 12 bases between. Germline V gene data show CDR1 as MDHEN and CDR2 as SYDVKM. The DNA of the CDR3 is TGTGCCAGCAGGTCTACAGGGTCAGCTTTCTTT. As protein: CASRSTGSAFF.

The chain couples TRBV6-2 or TRBV6-3 to TRBJ2-7; 12 bases map to TRBD2. CDR3 length: 15 residues. The germline V gene has CDR1 MNHEY and CDR2 SVGEGT. V was pared by 6 bases and J by 5 bases, with 8 bases of the junction left unmatched. CDR3 nucleotides: TGTGCCAGCAGCTTTACTAGCGGGAGGACCGACGAGCAGTACTTC. Amino acids: CASSFTSGRTDEQYF.

This chain connects TRBV7-8 to TRBJ2-5; D might be TRBD2 (5 bases). This CDR3 region has 14 residues. Germline values: CDR1 SGHVS, CDR2 FQNEAQ. The V end was cut by 2 bases, the J end by 4 bases, with 11 bases between. The CDR3 loop reads CASSLRSSAETQYF. The CDR3 DNA follows: TGTGCCAGCAGCTTACGGAGTAGCGCAGAGACCCAGTACTTC.

This chain links TRBV7-2 with TRBJ2-5; TRBD2 agrees at 8 bases. Germline trimming cut 1 base from V and 2 bases from J; bases unmatched to any gene: 9. The CDR3 has 17 amino acids. Germline assignment: CDR1 SGHTA and CDR2 FQGNSA. CDR3 nucleotides: TGTGCCAGCAGCTTAGTTGCAACGGGAGGGGGACAAGAGACCCAGTACTTC. Translating gives CASSLVATGGGQETQYF. Complete variable domain (other parts from reference TRBV7-2 and TRBJ2-5): GAGVSQSPSNKVTEKGKDVELRCDPISGHTALYWYRQSLGQGLEFLIYFQGNSAPDKSGLPSDRFSAERTGGSVSTLTIQRTQQEDSAVYLCASSLVATGGGQETQYFGPGTRLLVL.